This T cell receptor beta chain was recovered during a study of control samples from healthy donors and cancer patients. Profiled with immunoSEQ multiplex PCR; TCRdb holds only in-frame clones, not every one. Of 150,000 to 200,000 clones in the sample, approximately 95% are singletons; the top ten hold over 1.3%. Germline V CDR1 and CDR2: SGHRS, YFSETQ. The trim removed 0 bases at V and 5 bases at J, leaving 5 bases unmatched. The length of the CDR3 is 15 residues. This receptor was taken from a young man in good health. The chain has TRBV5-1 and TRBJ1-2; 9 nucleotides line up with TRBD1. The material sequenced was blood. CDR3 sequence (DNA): TGCGCCAGCAGCTTGGGAGGGACAGGGCTATATGGCTACACCTTC. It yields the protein CASSLGGTGLYGYTF.